The 10 T cell receptor beta chains in this list originate from one sample, sequenced in a study of cytomegalovirus exposure and HLA in healthy donors. The PCR was carried out with 60 Vbeta primers and 13 Jbeta primers. The assay was immunoSEQ multiplex PCR, and TCRdb's table has in-frame clones only and misses some. Among approximately 160,000 clones listed, 70% to 80% were seen once. The sample was PBMCs. Every receptor here comes from a woman aged 25 to 45 in good health and CMV-seropositive.

The V and J genes are TRBV2 and TRBJ2-7; TRBD1 is a possible D gene (5 bases). This CDR3 is 13 amino acids long. Germline values: CDR1 SNHLY, CDR2 FYNNEI. Deletions cut 0 bases from V and 5 bases from J, with 8 bases between. The DNA for the CDR3 is TGTGCCAGCAGTGAAGCGGCAGGGAACGAGCAGTACTTC. Its protein is CASSEAAGNEQYF.

The chain joins TRBV5-1 to TRBJ2-1; TRBD2 agrees at 8 bases. The CDR3 has 16 amino acids. With 3 bases clipped from V and 4 bases from J, the junction kept 9 bases outside the gene matches. Germline assignment: CDR1 SGHRS and CDR2 YFSETQ. The CDR3 spells CASSSGGLRGYNEQFF. CDR3 nucleotides: TGCGCCAGCAGCTCGGGGGGGCTCAGGGGTTACAATGAGCAGTTCTTC. The whole variable domain, filled in from reference TRBV5-1 and TRBJ2-1, reads KAGVTQTPRYLIKTRGQQVTLSCSPISGHRSVSWYQQTPGQGLQFLFEYFSETQRNKGNFPGRFSGRQFSNSRSEMNVSTLELGDSALYLCASSSGGLRGYNEQFFGPGTRLTVL.

The chain recombines TRBV6-6 with TRBJ1-1; 7 nucleotides match TRBD1. There are 14 residues in the CDR3. With V trimmed by 8 bases and J by 1 base, 7 bases remained unmatched. From germline, CDR1 is MNHNY and CDR2 SVGAGI (reference sequence). CDR3 nucleotide sequence: TGTGCCAGCCTTAGCGGGACAGAGAACACTGAAGCTTTCTTT. This translates into CASLSGTENTEAFF.

The J gene is TRBJ1-4, the V gene TRBV19; 7 bases map to TRBD1. Germline V gene lookup returns CDR1 LNHDA and CDR2 SQIVND (reference sequence). The CDR3 loop spans 13 amino acids. J lost 7 bases, V lost 2 bases, and 1 base had no gene match. The CDR3 spells CASSIQGGEKLFF. The CDR3 bases are TGTGCCAGTAGTATACAGGGGGGTGAAAAACTGTTTTTT.

The DNA for the CDR3 is TGTGCCAGCAGCCTTAGCGCTGGCGGGGAGCTGTTTTTT. Translated: CASSLSAGGELFF. The chain uses TRBV11-1 and TRBJ2-2; tentative D call: TRBD2 (5 bases). V dropped 5 bases and J dropped 7 bases, with 11 bases sitting between them. The germline gives CDR1 SGHAT, CDR2 FQDESV (reference sequence). The CDR3 totals 13 residues.

The CDR3 loop reads CASSDLALNQETQYF. The CDR3 bases are TGTGCCAGCAGTGATCTAGCGCTAAACCAAGAGACCCAGTACTTC. The rearrangement joins TRBV2 to TRBJ2-5; D possibly corresponds to TRBD2 (6 bases). CDR3 length: 15 residues. V was cut by 3 bases and J by 0 bases, with 11 bases left in between. The germline V gene encodes CDR1 SNHLY and CDR2 FYNNEI.

J is TRBJ2-2 and V is TRBV27, with 12 nucleotides matching TRBD1. Germline CDR1 MNHEY, CDR2 SMNVEV (reference sequence). Losses at the gene ends were 5 bases for V and 6 bases for J; bases not matched to a gene: 4. This CDR3 has 15 amino acids. The CDR3: CASSGTGGAPGELFF. In DNA form, the CDR3 reads TGTGCCAGCAGTGGGACAGGGGGCGCCCCCGGGGAGCTGTTTTTT.

The chain is built from TRBV5-1 and TRBJ2-5; TRBD2 matches 10 bases. The CDR3 totals 16 residues. J lost 5 bases, V lost 0 bases, and 7 bases had no gene match. The V gene's germline CDR1 is SGHRS and CDR2 YFSETQ. Written as DNA, the CDR3 is TGCGCCAGCAGCTTGGAAGTCCTAGCGGGAGTGGAGACCCAGTACTTC. Translated: CASSLEVLAGVETQYF.

The chain combines TRBV2 with TRBJ1-4, with TRBD1 identical over 7 bases. J gave up 7 bases and V 6 bases, and 8 bases lay outside the gene matches. The CDR3 totals 14 residues. CDR1 SNHLY and CDR2 FYNNEI come from the germline V gene. The CDR3 spells CASRINRGGEKLFF. The CDR3 DNA follows: TGTGCCAGCAGGATTAACAGGGGTGGTGAAAAACTGTTTTTT.

This clone was recorded a few times. CDR3 in DNA: TGCGCCAGCAGCCCCGGGGAAAAGAGCACTGAAGCTTTCTTT. This gives the protein CASSPGEKSTEAFF. The V and J genes are TRBV5-1 and TRBJ1-1; D is undetermined. CDR1 is SGHRS and CDR2 is YFSETQ in the germline V gene. The V gene lost 4 bases and the J gene lost 4 bases, with 14 bases spanning the gap. This CDR3 comprises 14 residues.